Listed below are T cell receptor beta chains from one sample, sequenced in a study of OX40 agonist ivuxolimab in advanced cancers. Repertoires were generated with immunoSEQ multiplex PCR, while TCRdb's copy carries only in-frame clones and drops some. The sample contains about 79,000 clones, 81% of which appear only once. The starting material was CD4+ or CD8+ T cells sorted from blood, obtained in a trial of the OX40 agonist ivuxolimab. Receptors originate from an adult with an advanced solid tumor such as melanoma, head and neck, liver or kidney cancer. Both conserved end residues are part of each CDR3. A D gene is named only where the DNA matches it firmly. Size tells how often a clone was seen (once, few, many) or the class of an expanded clone, and some rows leave it out.

clone size	V gene	D gene	J gene	CDR3 protein	CDR3 DNA
.	TRBV7-9	.	TRBJ1-5	CASSYLTSQPQHF	TGTGCCAGCAGCTATCTGACGAGTCAGCCCCAGCATTTT
.	TRBV27	.	TRBJ2-1	CASSLSRGEQFF	TGTGCCAGCAGTTTATCTCGGGGGGAGCAGTTCTTC
.	TRBV4-1	TRBD1	TRBJ1-1	CASSTQGAQGLEAFF	TGCGCCAGCAGCACTCAGGGGGCCCAAGGATTGGAAGCTTTCTTT
.	TRBV7-9	.	TRBJ1-6	CASSTDTDNSPLHF	TGTGCCAGCAGCACGGACACCGATAATTCACCCCTCCACTTT
.	TRBV10-3	.	TRBJ2-3	CAIGRGADTQYF	TGTGCCATCGGCAGGGGGGCAGATACGCAGTATTTT
few	TRBV27	.	TRBJ1-2	CASSLSGSYGYTF	TGTGCCAGCAGTTTATCTGGGAGTTATGGCTACACCTTC
.	TRBV5-8	.	TRBJ1-2	CASSLSDSYGYTF	TGTGCCAGCAGCTTGTCAGATAGCTATGGCTACACCTTC
.	TRBV6-5	TRBD1	TRBJ2-1	CASSYQRQGTYNEQFF	TGTGCCAGCAGTTACCAGAGACAGGGAACTTACAATGAGCAGTTCTTC
.	TRBV19	.	TRBJ1-2	CASSSQGMRMVIYGYTF	TGTGCCAGTAGCTCACAGGGAATGAGGATGGTAATCTATGGCTACACCTTC
.	TRBV2	.	TRBJ2-1	CASCPPIYNEQFF	TGTGCCAGTTGTCCCCCGATCTACAATGAGCAGTTCTTC
few	TRBV6-6	TRBD1	TRBJ1-2	CASSYGTGSGYTF	TGTGCCAGCAGTTACGGGACAGGGAGTGGCTACACCTTC
.	TRBV11-3	TRBD1	TRBJ1-2	CASSSKGAVGYTF	TGTGCCAGCAGCTCAAAGGGGGCCGTAGGCTACACCTTC
.	TRBV7-3	.	TRBJ1-2	CASSLIRQGLRGYTF	TGTGCCAGCAGCTTAATTCGCCAGGGTCTACGTGGCTACACCTTC
few	TRBV19	.	TRBJ2-3	CASSTSGAGPADTQYF	TGTGCCAGTAGTACCTCAGGGGCGGGGCCAGCAGATACGCAGTATTTT
few	TRBV6-1	.	TRBJ2-7	CASISNLDIPNEQYF	TGTGCCAGCATATCCAACCTGGACATTCCTAACGAGCAGTACTTC
.	TRBV2	.	TRBJ2-1	CASSPGGREQFF	TGTGCCAGCAGCCCTGGAGGTCGGGAGCAGTTCTTC
.	TRBV7-9	.	TRBJ1-4	CASSLKGTNEKLFF	TGTGCCAGCAGCTTAAAAGGGACTAATGAAAAACTGTTTTTT
.	TRBV18	.	TRBJ2-2	CASSSGATGELFF	TGTGCCAGCTCATCGGGCGCGACCGGGGAGCTGTTTTTT
.	TRBV9	.	TRBJ2-7	CASSVGKGKTYEQYF	TGTGCCAGCAGCGTAGGTAAGGGAAAAACCTACGAGCAGTACTTC
.	TRBV4-1	.	TRBJ2-7	CASSQVATGIYEQYF	TGCGCCAGCAGCCAAGTTGCGACAGGAATCTACGAGCAGTACTTC
.	TRBV19	.	TRBJ1-5	CARLTKDTQGTPQPQHF	TGTGCCAGACTAACGAAGGACACACAGGGAACGCCTCAGCCCCAGCATTTT
.	TRBV11-2	.	TRBJ1-1	CASSSGLNTEAFF	TGTGCCAGCAGCTCCGGCTTGAACACTGAAGCTTTCTTT
.	TRBV29-1	.	TRBJ1-2	CSVEPLQNYGYTF	TGCAGCGTCGAGCCGCTTCAGAACTATGGCTACACCTTC
.	TRBV5-6	.	TRBJ2-5	CASSQTRGETQYF	TGTGCCAGCAGCCAGACCCGGGGGGAGACCCAGTACTTC
.	TRBV2	.	TRBJ1-5	CASSTDSNQPQHF	TGTGCCAGCAGTACCGACTCCAATCAGCCCCAGCATTTT
.	TRBV5-6	.	TRBJ2-3	CASSLGSQSADTQYF	TGTGCCAGCAGCTTGGGGTCGCAGAGCGCAGATACGCAGTATTTT
.	TRBV19	.	TRBJ1-1	CATLSQVRVNTEAFF	TGTGCCACCCTAAGTCAGGTCCGGGTGAACACTGAAGCTTTCTTT
.	TRBV18	.	TRBJ2-1	CASSMEGEQFF	TGTGCCAGCTCGATGGAGGGTGAGCAGTTCTTC
.	TRBV6-5	.	TRBJ1-6	CASTGQYNSPLHF	TGTGCCAGCACAGGACAGTATAATTCACCCCTCCACTTT
once	TRBV9	.	TRBJ2-2	CASSVGGENTGELFF	TGTGCCAGCAGCGTAGGCGGGGAGAACACCGGGGAGCTGTTTTTT
.	TRBV9	TRBD2	TRBJ2-7	CASSVSGGSYEQYF	TGTGCCAGCAGCGTAAGCGGGGGCTCCTACGAGCAGTACTTC
.	TRBV7-5	.	TRBJ1-3	CARSCRGGNTIYF	TGTGCCAGAAGCTGCAGGGGAGGAAACACCATATATTTT
.	TRBV6-1	TRBD1	TRBJ2-7	CASRRDSPYEQYF	TGTGCCAGCAGGAGGGACAGTCCCTACGAGCAGTACTTC
.	TRBV7-2	.	TRBJ2-5	CASSLFGQETQYF	TGTGCCAGCAGCTTATTCGGGCAAGAGACCCAGTACTTC
few	TRBV7-6	.	TRBJ1-1	CASSLRGGGTEAFF	TGTGCCAGCAGCTTAAGGGGGGGAGGAACTGAAGCTTTCTTT
.	TRBV10-1	TRBD1	TRBJ2-7	CASSESRTGSPEQYF	TGCGCCAGCAGTGAGTCGCGGACAGGGTCCCCCGAGCAGTACTTC
.	TRBV11-2	.	TRBJ2-7	CASSPGRSYEQYF	TGTGCCAGCAGCCCGGGACGGAGCTACGAGCAGTACTTC
.	TRBV25-1	.	TRBJ1-1	CASGTGLNTEAFF	TGTGCCAGCGGAACAGGCCTAAACACTGAAGCTTTCTTT
.	TRBV5-8	TRBD2	TRBJ2-1	CASSLLAGVSSYNEQFF	TGTGCCAGCAGCTTACTAGCGGGGGTGAGCTCCTACAATGAGCAGTTCTTC
.	TRBV2	.	TRBJ1-4	CASSELAQSEKLFF	TGTGCCAGCAGTGAACTTGCCCAGAGTGAAAAACTGTTTTTT
.	TRBV5-8	TRBD1	TRBJ2-3	CASSKQAGTGGADTQYF	TGTGCCAGCAGCAAGCAAGCCGGGACAGGGGGGGCAGATACGCAGTATTTT
once	TRBV18	.	TRBJ2-3	CASSPPSGSTDTQYF	TGTGCCAGCTCACCACCCAGCGGCAGCACAGATACGCAGTATTTT
.	TRBV25-1	.	TRBJ2-5	CASSINGETQYF	TGTGCCAGCAGTATAAACGGAGAGACCCAGTACTTC
.	TRBV19	.	TRBJ1-5	CASSDRQYSNQPQHF	TGTGCCAGTAGCGACCGACAGTATAGCAATCAGCCCCAGCATTTT
.	TRBV7-3	.	TRBJ1-2	CASSSPMLDGYTF	TGTGCCAGCAGCTCACCTATGCTGGATGGCTACACCTTC
.	TRBV13	TRBD1	TRBJ2-5	CASSLGQRETQYF	TGTGCCAGCAGCTTGGGACAGCGGGAGACCCAGTACTTC
few	TRBV5-8	.	TRBJ1-5	CASSLSRENQPQHF	TGTGCCAGCAGCTTGAGCAGAGAGAATCAGCCCCAGCATTTT
.	TRBV9	TRBD1	TRBJ1-4	CASSLSGRQGDEKLFF	TGTGCCAGCAGCTTAAGTGGGAGACAGGGAGATGAAAAACTGTTTTTT
.	TRBV14	.	TRBJ2-3	CASSQDVLGDTQYF	TGTGCCAGCAGCCAAGATGTCCTGGGAGATACGCAGTATTTT
few	TRBV7-3	.	TRBJ1-6	CASSLGQPNSPLHF	TGTGCCAGCAGCCTAGGACAGCCTAATTCACCCCTCCACTTT
few	TRBV30	.	TRBJ1-2	CAWRTLTGNGYTF	TGTGCCTGGAGGACTCTGACGGGGAATGGCTACACCTTC
.	TRBV10-1	.	TRBJ1-1	CASSVYRAGTEAFF	TGCGCCAGCAGTGTGTACAGGGCAGGCACTGAAGCTTTCTTT
.	TRBV5-5	TRBD1	TRBJ2-7	CASTLGTASYEQYF	TGTGCCAGCACACTTGGGACAGCTTCCTACGAGCAGTACTTC
.	TRBV15	.	TRBJ2-1	CATSRDREPYNEQFF	TGTGCCACCAGCAGAGACAGGGAGCCCTACAATGAGCAGTTCTTC
.	TRBV5-8	.	TRBJ2-7	CASSLVAYPYEQYF	TGTGCCAGCAGCTTGGTGGCTTACCCCTACGAGCAGTACTTC